The 3 T cell receptor beta chains below were found in one sample sequenced in a study of vaccination and CD4 T cells after COVID-19. Once obtained from cultured CD4+ T cells, the DNA was sequenced using the Oncomine TCR Beta short-read assay. TCRdb passed the PCR reads through MiXCR, listing each CDR3 protein once. Of 8,500 to 10,000 distinct CDR3 sequences in the sample, roughly 50% were seen once. Treatment meaning: roughly 10-day PBMC culture with coronavirus spike peptide pools or control peptides (ViraFEST assay). Their cognate antigens are unknown. The specimen was CD4+ T cells from blood, cultured in vitro. These receptors originate from a human donor who had recovered from COVID-19.

The chain recombines TRBV6-1 with TRBJ1-6; D possibly corresponds to TRBD1 (5 bases). This CDR3 spans 14 amino acids. CDR1 and CDR2 (germline): MNHNS, SASEGT. Trimming took off 6 bases at V and 5 bases at J, with 11 bases between the two ends. CDR3 sequence reads: CASRKTTDNSPLHF. CDR3 DNA: TGTGCCAGCAGAAAAACGACAGATAATTCACCCCTCCACTTT.

The J gene is TRBJ1-5, the V gene TRBV30; 7 bases agree with TRBD1. This CDR3 is built from 15 residues. Germline V lookup: CDR1 GTSNPN, CDR2 SVGIG (reference sequence). V lost 5 bases and J lost 0; bases outside the gene matches: 7. The DNA of the CDR3 is TGTGCCTGGCAGAGACAGGGAAATAGCAATCAGCCCCAGCATTTT. Amino acids: CAWQRQGNSNQPQHF.

V is TRBV11-2 and J is TRBJ1-1, with a tentative D call TRBD1 (5 bases). This CDR3 contains 16 residues. The V end lost 1 base, the J end lost 4 bases, and 16 bases lay between the germline ends. In germline, CDR1 is SGHAT, CDR2 FQNNGV. In DNA, the CDR3 is TGTGCCAGCAGCTTAGTTAGGAGCCAGGGAGGCACTGAAGCTTTCTTT. As protein: CASSLVRSQGGTEAFF.